This T cell receptor (beta chain) was captured by sequencing in a study of T cells in women clearing cervical HPV infection. Trimming stripped 2 bases from V and 1 base from J, with 14 bases between. Germline lookup yields CDR1 SGHTA and CDR2 FQGTGA. The CDR3 covers 17 residues. With respect to this clone: The CDR3 end falls 3 residues outside the read, so it is completed with the germline J gene.

The assay was immunoSEQ multiplex PCR, and TCRdb's table has in-frame clones only and misses some. Its table lists under 30,000 clones. All participants had a single incident cervical HPV16 infection, and prevalent HPV16 infections were excluded. Sequences were obtained from blood buffy coat. The chain is built from TRBV7-3 and TRBJ2-2, with a tentative D call TRBD2 (6 bases). The clonotype originates from a woman between 18 and 70 years old with a cervical HPV16 infection that either progressed to CIN3+ or cleared (not recorded which). The CDR3 sequence: CASSLGPGDLNTGELFF. CDR3 bases read: TGTGCCAGCAGCTTAGGACCGGGGGACCTGAACACCGGGGAG.